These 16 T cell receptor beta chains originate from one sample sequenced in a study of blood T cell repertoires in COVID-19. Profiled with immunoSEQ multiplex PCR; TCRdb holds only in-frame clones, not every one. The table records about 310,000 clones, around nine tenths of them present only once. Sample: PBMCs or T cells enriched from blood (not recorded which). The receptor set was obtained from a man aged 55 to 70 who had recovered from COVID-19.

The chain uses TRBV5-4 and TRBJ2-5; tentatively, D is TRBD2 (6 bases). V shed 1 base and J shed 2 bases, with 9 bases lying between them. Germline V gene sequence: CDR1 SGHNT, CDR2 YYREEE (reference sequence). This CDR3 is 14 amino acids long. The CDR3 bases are TGTGCCAGCAGCTTGCCCGGGGGTCAAGAGACCCAGTACTTC. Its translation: CASSLPGGQETQYF. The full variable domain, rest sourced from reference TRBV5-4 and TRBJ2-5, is ETGVTQSPTHLIKTRGQQVTLRCSSQSGHNTVSWYQQALGQGPQFIFQYYREEENGRGNFPPRFSGLQFPNYSSELNVNALELDDSALYLCASSLPGGQETQYFGPGTRLLVL.

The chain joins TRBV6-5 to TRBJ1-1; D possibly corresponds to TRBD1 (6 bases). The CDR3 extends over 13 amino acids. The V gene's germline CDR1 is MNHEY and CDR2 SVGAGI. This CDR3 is CGTGGLLNTEAFF. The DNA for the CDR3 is TGTGGGACGGGGGGGCTATTGAACACTGAAGCTTTCTTT.

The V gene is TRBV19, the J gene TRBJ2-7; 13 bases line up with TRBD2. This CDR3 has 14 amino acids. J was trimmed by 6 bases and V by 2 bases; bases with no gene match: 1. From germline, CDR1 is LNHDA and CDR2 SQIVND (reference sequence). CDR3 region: CASSIRTSGSEQYF. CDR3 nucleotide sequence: TGTGCCAGTAGTATACGGACTAGCGGGAGCGAGCAGTACTTC. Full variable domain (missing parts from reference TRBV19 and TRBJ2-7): DGGITQSPKYLFRKEGQNVTLSCEQNLNHDAMYWYRQDPGQGLRLIYYSQIVNDFQKGDIAEGYSVSREKKESFPLTVTSAQKNPTAFYLCASSIRTSGSEQYFGPGTRLTVT.

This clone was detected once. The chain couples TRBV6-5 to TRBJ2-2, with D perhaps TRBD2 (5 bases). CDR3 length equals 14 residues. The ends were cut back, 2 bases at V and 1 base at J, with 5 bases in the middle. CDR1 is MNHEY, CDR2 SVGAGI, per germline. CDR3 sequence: CASSYRENTGELFF. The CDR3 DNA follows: TGTGCCAGCAGTTACCGGGAGAACACCGGGGAGCTGTTTTTT.

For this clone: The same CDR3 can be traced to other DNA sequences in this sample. CDR3 in DNA: TGTGCCATCAGTGATAGGAGCTCCTATAATTCACCCCTCCACTTT. Protein sequence: CAISDRSSYNSPLHF. This chain uses TRBV10-3 with TRBJ1-6; D is ambiguous. CDR1 and CDR2 (germline): ENHRY, SYGVKD. V was clipped by 3 bases and J by 0 bases, with 6 bases between them. The CDR3 is made up of 15 amino acids.

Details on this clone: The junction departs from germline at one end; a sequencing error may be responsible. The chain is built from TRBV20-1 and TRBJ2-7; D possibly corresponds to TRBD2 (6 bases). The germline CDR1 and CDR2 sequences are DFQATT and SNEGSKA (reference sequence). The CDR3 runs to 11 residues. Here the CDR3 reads CSARIRLGSHF. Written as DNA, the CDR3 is TGCAGTGCTAGAATCAGACTAGGGAGTCACTTC.

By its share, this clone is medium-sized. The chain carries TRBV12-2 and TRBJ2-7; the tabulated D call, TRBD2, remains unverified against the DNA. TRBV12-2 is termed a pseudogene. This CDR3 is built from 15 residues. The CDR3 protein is CASRLVFANSYEQYF. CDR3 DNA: TGTGCAAGTCGCTTAGTCTTCGCTAACTCCTACGAGCAGTACTTC.

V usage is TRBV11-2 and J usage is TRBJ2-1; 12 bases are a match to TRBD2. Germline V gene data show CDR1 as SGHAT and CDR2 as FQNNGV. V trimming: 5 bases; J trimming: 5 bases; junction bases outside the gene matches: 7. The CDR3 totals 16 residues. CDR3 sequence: CASSRGLAGPHNEQFF. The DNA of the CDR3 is TGTGCCAGCAGCCGTGGACTAGCGGGACCTCACAATGAGCAGTTCTTC.

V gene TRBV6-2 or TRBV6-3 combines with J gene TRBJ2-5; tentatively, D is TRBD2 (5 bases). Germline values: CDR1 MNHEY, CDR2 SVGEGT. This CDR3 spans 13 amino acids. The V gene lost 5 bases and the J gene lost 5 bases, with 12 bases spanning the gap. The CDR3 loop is CASSREIGETQYF. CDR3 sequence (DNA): TGTGCCAGCAGTAGGGAGATTGGGGAGACCCAGTACTTC.

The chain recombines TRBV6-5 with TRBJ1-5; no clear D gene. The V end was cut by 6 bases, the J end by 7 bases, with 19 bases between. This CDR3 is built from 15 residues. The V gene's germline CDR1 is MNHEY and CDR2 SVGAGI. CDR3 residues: CASRKNSAGYQPQHF. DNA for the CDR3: TGTGCCAGCAGAAAAAACAGCGCGGGGTACCAGCCCCAGCATTTT.

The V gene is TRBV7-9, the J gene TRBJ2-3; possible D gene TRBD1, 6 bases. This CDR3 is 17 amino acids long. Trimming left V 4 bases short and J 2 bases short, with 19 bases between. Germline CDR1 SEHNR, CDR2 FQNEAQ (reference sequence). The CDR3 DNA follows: TGTGCCAGCAGCTCGTCAGGGGCGTCCCCCTACACAGATACGCAGTATTTT. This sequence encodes CASSSSGASPYTDTQYF.

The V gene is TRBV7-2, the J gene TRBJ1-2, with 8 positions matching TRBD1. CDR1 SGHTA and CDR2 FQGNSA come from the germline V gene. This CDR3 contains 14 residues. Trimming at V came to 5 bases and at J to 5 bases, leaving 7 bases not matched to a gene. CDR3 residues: CASSPSGGGYGYTF. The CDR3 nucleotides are TGTGCCAGCAGCCCGTCAGGGGGCGGGTATGGCTACACCTTC.

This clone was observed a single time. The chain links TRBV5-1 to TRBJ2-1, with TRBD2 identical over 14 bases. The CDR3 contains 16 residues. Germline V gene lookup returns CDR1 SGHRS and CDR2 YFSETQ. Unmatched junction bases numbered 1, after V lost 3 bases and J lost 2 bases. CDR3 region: CASSSGLAGAYNEQFF. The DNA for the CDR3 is TGCGCCAGCAGCTCGGGACTAGCGGGGGCCTACAATGAGCAGTTCTTC.

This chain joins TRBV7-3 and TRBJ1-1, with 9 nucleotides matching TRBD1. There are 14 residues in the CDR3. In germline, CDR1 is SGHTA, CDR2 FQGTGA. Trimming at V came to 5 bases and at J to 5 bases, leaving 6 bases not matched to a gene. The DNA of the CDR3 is TGTGCCAGCAGCGAACAGGGGGCAGGAACTGAAGCTTTCTTT. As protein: CASSEQGAGTEAFF.

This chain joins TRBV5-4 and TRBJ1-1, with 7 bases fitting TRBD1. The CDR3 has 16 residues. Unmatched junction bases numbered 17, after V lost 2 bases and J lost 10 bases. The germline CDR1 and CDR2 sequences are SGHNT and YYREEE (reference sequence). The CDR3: CASSLHTGVEGKTAFF. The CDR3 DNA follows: TGTGCCAGCAGCTTACACACAGGGGTCGAAGGTAAGACAGCTTTCTTT.

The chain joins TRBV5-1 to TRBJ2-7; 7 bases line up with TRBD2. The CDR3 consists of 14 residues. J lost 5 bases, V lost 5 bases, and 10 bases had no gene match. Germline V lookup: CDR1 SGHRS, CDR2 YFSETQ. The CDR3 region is CASRLARTSDEQYF. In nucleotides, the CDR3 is TGCGCCAGCAGACTTGCCCGCACTAGCGACGAGCAGTACTTC.